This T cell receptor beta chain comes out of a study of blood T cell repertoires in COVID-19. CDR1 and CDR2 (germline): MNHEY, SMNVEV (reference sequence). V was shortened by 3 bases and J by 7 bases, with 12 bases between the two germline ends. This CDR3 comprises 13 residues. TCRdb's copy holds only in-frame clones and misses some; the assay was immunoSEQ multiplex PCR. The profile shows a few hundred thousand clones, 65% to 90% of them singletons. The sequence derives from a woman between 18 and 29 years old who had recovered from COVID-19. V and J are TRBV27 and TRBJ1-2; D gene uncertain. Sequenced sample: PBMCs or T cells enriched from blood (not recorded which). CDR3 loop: CASSFEGRVGYTF. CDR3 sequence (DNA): TGTGCCAGCAGTTTCGAAGGGAGGGTTGGCTACACCTTC.